This TCR beta chain was profiled in a study of glioma-infiltrating T cells. V lost 1 base and J lost 0, with 7 bases in between. This CDR3 has 14 amino acids. CDR1 is DFQATT and CDR2 is SNEGSKA in the germline V gene (reference sequence). Regarding the study as a whole: Non-neoplastic patients had below-expected tissue-blood divergence, while all gliomas exceeded expectation. Tissue and blood shared very few CDR3 sequences.

Amplification of TCR alpha and beta CDR3 regions from RNA used iRepertoire nested multiplex PCR. Input was 100-400 ng of tissue mRNA or PBMC total RNA. One entry per CDR3 protein, called by TCRdb with MiXCR from the multiplex PCR reads. Among about 89,000 distinct CDR3 sequences, 23% were seen once, and the ten largest hold approximately 6.7%. This clonotype came up many times. The antigen remains unidentified. The specimen was glioma tissue, nonneoplastic brain tissue, or PBMCs (not recorded which). V gene TRBV20-1 combines with J gene TRBJ1-3; D is unresolved. This TCR was sampled from a human donor with low-grade glioma or glioblastoma, undergoing nonglioma brain surgery, or in good health (not recorded which). CDR3: CSARGTDSGNTIYF. CDR3 nucleotides: TGCAGTGCTAGAGGGACTGACTCTGGAAACACCATATATTTT.